This T cell receptor beta chain stems from a study of Graves' ophthalmopathy and Graves' hyperthyroidism. This clonotype appeared a few times. Its matching antigen is unknown. Study conclusions and caveats: Using 13 signatures, a model distinguished ophthalmopathy from stable hyperthyroidism, reaching about 90% sensitivity and 65% to 84% specificity. The model predicted progression of ophthalmopathy with a sensitivity of roughly 65%, and its specificity was about 76%. The majority of expanded thyroid clonotypes above 0.001 frequency also occurred in blood.

Ophthalmopathy-affected donors exhibited moderate-to-severe activity, CAS ≥3, NOSPECS ≥4, and duration under 3 months. CDR3 regions of TCR beta were amplified from RNA transcripts. HTBI primers served in a first-round RT-PCR, which a second-round multiplex PCR followed. TCRdb recomputed calls from the multiplex PCR reads with MiXCR, one row per CDR3 protein. The repertoire holds more than 550,000 distinct CDR3 sequences, with about 38% as singletons. V lost 1 base and J 0 bases, leaving 9 bases between the germline ends. CDR3 size: 16 residues. Germline V gene data show CDR1 as SGHTA and CDR2 as FQGNSA.

The chain joins TRBV7-2 to TRBJ1-4, with D hard to call. The sequenced sample consisted of peripheral blood. The TCR was taken from an adult man with Graves' ophthalmopathy. CDR3 nucleotide sequence: TGTGCCAGCAGCTTAGAGACGGCAGCAACTAATGAAAAACTGTTTTTT. It translates to CASSLETAATNEKLFF.